This T cell receptor (beta chain) was documented in a study of vaccination and CD4 T cells after COVID-19. About the research overall: The post-vaccine samples came a median about 70 days after dose two (range 14 to 241). In culture, cells were exposed to overlapping spike peptides from SARS-CoV-2, HCoV-NL63, HCoV-OC43 and HCoV-229E. The study's findings and limits: Spike mono-reactive status applied to 304 of 307 vaccine-specific clones in convalescent patients.

Germline CDR1 is LNHNV and CDR2 is YYDKDF (reference sequence). With V trimmed by 4 bases and J by 2 bases, 3 bases remained unmatched. There are 14 residues in the CDR3. A few counts support this clonotype. What it recognizes is unknown. This sample's treatment: approximately nine-day PBMC culture with coronavirus spike peptide pools or control peptides (ViraFEST assay). These CD4+ T cells came from approximately 10-day cultures by negative selection. The study sequenced cultured CD4+ T cell DNA using the Oncomine TCR Beta short-read assay. One entry per CDR3 protein results from TCRdb running MiXCR on the PCR reads. This table has about 12,000 distinct CDR3 sequences, about 60% appearing once.

This TCR was recovered from a human donor who had recovered from COVID-19. This sequence joins TRBV15 and TRBJ2-5; 8 bases line up with TRBD1. Source: CD4+ T cells from blood, cultured in vitro, taken before SARS-CoV-2 vaccination. The CDR3: CATSKDRVQETQYF. The CDR3 DNA is TGTGCCACCAGCAAGGACAGGGTTCAAGAGACCCAGTACTTC.